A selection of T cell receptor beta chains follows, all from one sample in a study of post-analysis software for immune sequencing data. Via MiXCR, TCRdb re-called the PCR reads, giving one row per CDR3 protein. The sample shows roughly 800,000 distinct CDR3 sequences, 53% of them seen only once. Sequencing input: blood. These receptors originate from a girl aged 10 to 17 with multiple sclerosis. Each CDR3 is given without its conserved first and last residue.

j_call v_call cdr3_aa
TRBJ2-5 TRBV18 ASSPWTHRETQY
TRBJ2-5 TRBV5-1 ASSLGVAGPIQETQY
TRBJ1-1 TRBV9 ASSVPNQGQNTEAF
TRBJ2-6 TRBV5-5 ASRTVRGGLISGANVLT
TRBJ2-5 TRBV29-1 SVEGSGTYNEQY
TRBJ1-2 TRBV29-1 SVGGLNYGYT
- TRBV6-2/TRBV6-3 ASSYPSGVASGNRRETQY
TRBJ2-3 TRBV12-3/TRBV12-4 ASSLALRTDTQY
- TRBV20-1 SAKPGTGATYEQY
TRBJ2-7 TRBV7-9 ASSRSEGTSYEQY
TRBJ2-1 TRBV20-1 SASKPGLEYEQF
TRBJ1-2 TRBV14 ASSQEYSGDGGYT
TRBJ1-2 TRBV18 ASSPLQGSFTGYGYT
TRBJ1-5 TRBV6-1 ASSSPGGANRRPQH
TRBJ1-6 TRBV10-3 ATAGRVDNSPLH
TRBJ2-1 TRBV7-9 ASSQSRGSSYNEQF
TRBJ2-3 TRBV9 ASSVTGTPDTQY
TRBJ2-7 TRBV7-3 ASSLTSGGDYEQY
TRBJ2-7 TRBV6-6 ASSYIRSYEQY
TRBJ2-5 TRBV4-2 ASSQWSPTGQETQY
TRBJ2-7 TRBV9 ASSVTAGGSYEQY
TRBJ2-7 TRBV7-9 ASSRGQIYEQY
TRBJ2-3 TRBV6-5 ASSYVYTDTQY
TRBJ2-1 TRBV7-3 ASSLSASVNEQF
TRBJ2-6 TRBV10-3 AISESGDSGANVLT
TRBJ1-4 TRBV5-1 ASSLSLGQRNEKLF
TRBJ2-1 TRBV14 ASSQGLADLDNEQF
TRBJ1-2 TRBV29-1 SVAGTGEIGYT
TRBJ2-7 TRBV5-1 ASSLTPQGSYEQY
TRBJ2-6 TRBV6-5 ASSYSTAPFRARSGANVLT
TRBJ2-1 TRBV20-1 SATSVSGGALDEQF
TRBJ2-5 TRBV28 ASSLGGLYQETQY
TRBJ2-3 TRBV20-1 SASGREGLSDTQY
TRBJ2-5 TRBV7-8 ASSLEWGPGPREETQY
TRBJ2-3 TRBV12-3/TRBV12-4 ASSFGLTRVRTDTQY
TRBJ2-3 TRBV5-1 ASSLSSPGQGADTQY
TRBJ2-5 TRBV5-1 ASSFTFGQETQY
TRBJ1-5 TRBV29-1 SVAEQYSNQPQH
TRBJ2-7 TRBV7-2 ASSATAGPNYEQY
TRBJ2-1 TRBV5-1 ASSLVLGTYNEQF
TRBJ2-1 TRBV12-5 ASGAGGPYNEQF
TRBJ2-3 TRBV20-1 SALLAGADTQY
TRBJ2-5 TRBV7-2 ASRRTAGETQY
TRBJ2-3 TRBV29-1 SVASYRTDTQY
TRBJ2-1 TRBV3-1 ASSQLGYEQF
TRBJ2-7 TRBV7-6 ASSVTSGPAYEQY
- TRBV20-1 SASRTSGGFDEQY
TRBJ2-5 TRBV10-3 AISESSGETQY
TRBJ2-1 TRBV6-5 ASSYKLAGIYNEQF
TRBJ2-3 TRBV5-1 ASSVGLAGLVGTDTQY
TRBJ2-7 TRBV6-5 ASSYLSGTGVGEQY
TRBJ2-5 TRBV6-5 ASSYSVYQRSETQY
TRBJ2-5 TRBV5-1 ASSLLTGTQETQY
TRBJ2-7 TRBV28 ASTSAGGQY
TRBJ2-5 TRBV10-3 ATRLEETQY
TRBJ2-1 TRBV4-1 ASSRTGTSGNNEQF
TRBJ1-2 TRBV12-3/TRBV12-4 ASSFPQGRYGYT
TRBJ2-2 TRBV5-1 ASSLTGGNTGELF
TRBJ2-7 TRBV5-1 ASSSLPSGTDYYEQY